Listed below are T cell receptor beta chains from one sample, sequenced in a study of follicular helper T cells after annual influenza vaccination. Some clones are missing from TCRdb's copy, which holds only in-frame ones; the method was immunoSEQ multiplex PCR. The sample has a few thousand clones; roughly 82% are singletons. The source was CXCR5- memory CD4+ T cells sorted from blood, collected 7 days after influenza vaccination. The source of these receptors is an adult who received the influenza vaccine. Both conserved end residues are part of each CDR3. D genes are given only for firm matches. Part of the rows lack a size; the others show once, few, many or a class for expanded clones.

CDR3 DNA,CDR3 protein,clone size,D gene,J gene,V gene
TGTGCCTGGAGTGAATTGACGGTGAACACTGAAGCTTTCTTT,CAWSELTVNTEAFF,NA,NA,TRBJ1-1,TRBV30
TGTGCCAGCAGCCAAGAAGGGCGAGTAGGCACCGGGGAGCTGTTTTTT,CASSQEGRVGTGELFF,NA,NA,TRBJ2-2,TRBV14
TGTGCCAGCAGCTTCCGCGGAGGGGTGAACACCGGGGAGCTGTTTTTT,CASSFRGGVNTGELFF,NA,NA,TRBJ2-2,TRBV7-3
TGTGCCAGCAGACCGGAACTAGCGGGGGGGGCCCCAACAGATACGCAGTATTTT,CASRPELAGGAPTDTQYF,NA,TRBD2,TRBJ2-3,TRBV16
TGTGCCAGCTCACCTAGACCTGGTGGGAATGAGGCTTTCTTT,CASSPRPGGNEAFF,NA,NA,TRBJ1-1,TRBV18
TGTGCCAGTATCAACCGGGAGAGCCCCTACGAGCAGTACTTC,CASINRESPYEQYF,NA,NA,TRBJ2-7,TRBV19
TGTGCCTGGAGCGTAGCCAGGAGGGATCAGCCCCAGCATTTT,CAWSVARRDQPQHF,once,NA,TRBJ1-5,TRBV30
TGTGCCAGCAGCTCGGGGGGGCCAGGAAACATTCAGTACTTC,CASSSGGPGNIQYF,NA,TRBD2,TRBJ2-4,TRBV11-2
TGTGCCAGTACCGCCGGGGGCTCAGGCGAGCAGTACTTC,CASTAGGSGEQYF,few,NA,TRBJ2-7,TRBV19
TGTGCCAGTAGTCCCCCCGGGGGGGCGCGTCTCACTGAAGCTTTCTTT,CASSPPGGARLTEAFF,NA,NA,TRBJ1-1,TRBV19
TGTGCCAGCAGCGTAGTTAGCGGGGGAATTTCCTACAATGAGCAGTTCTTC,CASSVVSGGISYNEQFF,NA,TRBD2,TRBJ2-1,TRBV9
TGTGCCATCAGTGAGTCCAGACTAGCCGGCACAGATACGCAGTATTTT,CAISESRLAGTDTQYF,NA,TRBD2,TRBJ2-3,TRBV10-3
TGTGCCAGCAGAGGGGACAGGAGCTCCTACAATGAGCAGTTCTTC,CASRGDRSSYNEQFF,NA,TRBD1,TRBJ2-1,TRBV6-5
TGTGCCAGCAGTGGGAGGGGAACGAGGGAAGAGACCCAGTACTTC,CASSGRGTREETQYF,NA,NA,TRBJ2-5,TRBV2
TGTGCCAGCGGCTTCCGGGGAAATTCACCCCTCCACTTT,CASGFRGNSPLHF,few,NA,TRBJ1-6,TRBV6-5
TGCGCCAGCAGCCAAGTGGGGAGGGGAGCTGAAGCTTTCTTT,CASSQVGRGAEAFF,once,NA,TRBJ1-1,TRBV4-1
TGTGCCAGCAGCTCGGGACGGGGTGTAAGGGAGACCCAGTACTTC,CASSSGRGVRETQYF,NA,NA,TRBJ2-5,TRBV5-8
TGCGCCAGCAGTCCCGGGACAGCGAACACCGGGGAGCTGTTTTTT,CASSPGTANTGELFF,NA,TRBD1,TRBJ2-2,TRBV5-1
TGTGCCAGAAGCTCTGTCCCCGAAAAACTGTTTTTT,CARSSVPEKLFF,NA,NA,TRBJ1-4,TRBV5-3
TGTGCCAGCGGCACAACGGGAGTATCCTACGAGCAGTACTTC,CASGTTGVSYEQYF,NA,NA,TRBJ2-7,TRBV7-2
TGCGCCAGCAGACACCCTGCCCCTGGTTTTGTGCAGTACTTC,CASRHPAPGFVQYF,NA,NA,TRBJ2-7,TRBV23-1
TGTGCCAGCAGCTTAGGGGCGGGGGGGTACAATGAGCAGTTCTTC,CASSLGAGGYNEQFF,NA,TRBD2,TRBJ2-1,TRBV7-6
TGTGCCAGCAGTGACCCAGGGCATAACTATGGCTACACCTTC,CASSDPGHNYGYTF,NA,NA,TRBJ1-2,TRBV2
TGTGCCAGCAGCCCCTACCCCCGAGACAGGGAAGAGACCCAGTACTTC,CASSPYPRDREETQYF,NA,TRBD1,TRBJ2-5,TRBV9
TGTGCCAGCAGCCGCAGGTTAGAGGCGGATGGCTACACCTTC,CASSRRLEADGYTF,few,NA,TRBJ1-2,TRBV7-2
TGTGCCAGCAGCGAGAGGTGGCCCAGGGCGAACACCGGGGAGCTGTTTTTT,CASSERWPRANTGELFF,NA,NA,TRBJ2-2,TRBV9
TGTGCCAGCAGCTTAGCGTTAAGGGTAACCGGGGAGCTGTTTTTT,CASSLALRVTGELFF,NA,NA,TRBJ2-2,TRBV7-8
TGTGCCAGCAGTTTACGGATCCCAATGAAGCTAGCCAAAAACATTCAGTACTTC,CASSLRIPMKLAKNIQYF,NA,NA,TRBJ2-4,TRBV28
TGCGCCAGCAGACAGACAGGGGGGGTTGTGCAGTTCTTC,CASRQTGGVVQFF,NA,TRBD1,TRBJ2-1,TRBV4-1
TGTGCCAGTAGTATTAAACCCGGGGCGGGGCCCCAGCATTTT,CASSIKPGAGPQHF,NA,NA,TRBJ1-5,TRBV19
TGTGCCAGCAGCTTGGGAGAAGCTAACTATGGCTACACCTTC,CASSLGEANYGYTF,NA,NA,TRBJ1-2,TRBV7-9
TGTGCCAGCGGCCTTTCCGGGACAGGGGTTTCAGATGAGCAGTTCTTC,CASGLSGTGVSDEQFF,NA,TRBD1,TRBJ2-1,TRBV28
TGTGCCAGTCAGGGGGCCGGGGCAGTAGATACGCAGTATTTT,CASQGAGAVDTQYF,NA,TRBD1,TRBJ2-3,TRBV28
TGTGCCAGCACCCGGACAGGGGCGAACACTGAAGCTTTCTTT,CASTRTGANTEAFF,few,TRBD1,TRBJ1-1,TRBV6-1
TGTGCCAGCAGTGAAGAGGGGACTAGCGGGGGGGCCCGACCCTACAATGAGCAGTTCTTC,CASSEEGTSGGARPYNEQFF,NA,TRBD2,TRBJ2-1,TRBV6-1
TGTGCCAGCAGCGCGGACGGGCACAGGGCCCAGCCCCAGCATTTT,CASSADGHRAQPQHF,NA,NA,TRBJ1-5,TRBV9
TGTGCCTCGACGGAGAGGGGGGGCCTCGATACGCAGTATTTT,CASTERGGLDTQYF,NA,NA,TRBJ2-3,TRBV30
TGTGCCAGCAGCTCCGGGACAAGGGGACTCAATGAGCAGTTCTTC,CASSSGTRGLNEQFF,NA,NA,TRBJ2-1,TRBV6-5